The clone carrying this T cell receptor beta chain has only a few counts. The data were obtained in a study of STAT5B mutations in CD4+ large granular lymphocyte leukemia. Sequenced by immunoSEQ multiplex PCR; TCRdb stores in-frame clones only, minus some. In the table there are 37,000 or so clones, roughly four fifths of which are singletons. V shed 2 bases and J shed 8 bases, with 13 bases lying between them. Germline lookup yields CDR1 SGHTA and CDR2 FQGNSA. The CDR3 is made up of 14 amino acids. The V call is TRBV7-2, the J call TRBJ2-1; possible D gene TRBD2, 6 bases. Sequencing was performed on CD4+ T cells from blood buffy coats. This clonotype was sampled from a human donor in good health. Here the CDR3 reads CASSLKFGSDEQFF. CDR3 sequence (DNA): TGTGCCAGCAGCTTAAAGTTCGGGAGCGATGAGCAGTTCTTC.